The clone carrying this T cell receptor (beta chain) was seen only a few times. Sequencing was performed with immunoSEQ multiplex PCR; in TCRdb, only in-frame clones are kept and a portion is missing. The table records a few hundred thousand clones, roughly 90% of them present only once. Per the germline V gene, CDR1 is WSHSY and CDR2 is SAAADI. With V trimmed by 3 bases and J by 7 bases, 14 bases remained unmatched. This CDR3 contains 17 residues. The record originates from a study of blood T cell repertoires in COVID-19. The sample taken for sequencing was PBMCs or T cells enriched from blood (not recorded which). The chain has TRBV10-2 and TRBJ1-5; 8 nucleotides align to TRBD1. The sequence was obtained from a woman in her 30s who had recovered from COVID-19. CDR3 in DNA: TGCGCCAGCAGTGATTTAATAGGACAGGGAAGTAGACAGCCCCAGCATTTT. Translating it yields CASSDLIGQGSRQPQHF.